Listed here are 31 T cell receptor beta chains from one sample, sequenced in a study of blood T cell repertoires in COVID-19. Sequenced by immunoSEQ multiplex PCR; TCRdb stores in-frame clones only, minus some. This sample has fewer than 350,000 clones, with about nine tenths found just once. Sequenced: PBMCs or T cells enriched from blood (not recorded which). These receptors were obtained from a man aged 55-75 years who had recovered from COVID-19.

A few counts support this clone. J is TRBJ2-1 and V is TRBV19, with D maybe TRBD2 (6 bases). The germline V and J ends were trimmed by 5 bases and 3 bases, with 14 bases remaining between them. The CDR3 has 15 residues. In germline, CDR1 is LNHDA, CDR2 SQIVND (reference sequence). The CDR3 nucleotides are TGTGCCAGTAGTCTTCGACCCGGGAGCTACAATGAGCAGTTCTTC. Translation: CASSLRPGSYNEQFF.

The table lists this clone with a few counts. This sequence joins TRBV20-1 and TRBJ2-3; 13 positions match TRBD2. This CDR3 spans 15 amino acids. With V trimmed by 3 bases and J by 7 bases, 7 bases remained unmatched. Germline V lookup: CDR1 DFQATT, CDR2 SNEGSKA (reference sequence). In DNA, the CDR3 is TGCAGTGCTAGTAGCCGACTAGCGGGAGGAAATACGCAGTATTTT. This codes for CSASSRLAGGNTQYF.

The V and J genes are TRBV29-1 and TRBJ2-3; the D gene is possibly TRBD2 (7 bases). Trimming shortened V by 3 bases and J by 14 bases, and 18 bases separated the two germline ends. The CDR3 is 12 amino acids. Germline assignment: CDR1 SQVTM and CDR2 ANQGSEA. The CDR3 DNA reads TGCAGCGTTGATGCGGGGGCCAGCAAGGCGTATTTT. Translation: CSVDAGASKAYF.

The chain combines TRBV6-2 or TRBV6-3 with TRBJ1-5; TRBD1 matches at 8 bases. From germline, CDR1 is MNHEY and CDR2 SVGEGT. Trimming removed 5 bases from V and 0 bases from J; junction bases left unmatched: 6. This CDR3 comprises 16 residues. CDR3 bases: TGTGCCAGCAGTGCACAAACAGGGGGTAGCAATCAGCCCCAGCATTTT. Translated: CASSAQTGGSNQPQHF.

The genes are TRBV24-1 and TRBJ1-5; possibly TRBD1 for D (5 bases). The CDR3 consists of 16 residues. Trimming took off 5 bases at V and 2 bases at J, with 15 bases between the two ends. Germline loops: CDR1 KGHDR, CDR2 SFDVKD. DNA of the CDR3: TGTGCCACCAGTGTCTCGACAGTTGGTGGCAATCAGCCCCAGCATTTT. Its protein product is CATSVSTVGGNQPQHF.

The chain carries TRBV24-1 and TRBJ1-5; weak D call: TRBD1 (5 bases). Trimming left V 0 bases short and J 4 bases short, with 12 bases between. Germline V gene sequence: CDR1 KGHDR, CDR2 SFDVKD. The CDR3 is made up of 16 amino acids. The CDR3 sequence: CATSDLQGSENQPQHF. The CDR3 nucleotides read TGTGCCACCAGTGATTTGCAGGGCAGTGAGAATCAGCCCCAGCATTTT.

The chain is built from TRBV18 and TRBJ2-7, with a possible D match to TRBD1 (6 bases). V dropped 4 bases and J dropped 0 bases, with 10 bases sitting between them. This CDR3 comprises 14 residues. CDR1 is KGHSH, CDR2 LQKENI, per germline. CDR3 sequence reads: CASSLTGNSYEQYF. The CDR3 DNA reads TGTGCCAGCTCACTAACAGGGAACTCCTACGAGCAGTACTTC.

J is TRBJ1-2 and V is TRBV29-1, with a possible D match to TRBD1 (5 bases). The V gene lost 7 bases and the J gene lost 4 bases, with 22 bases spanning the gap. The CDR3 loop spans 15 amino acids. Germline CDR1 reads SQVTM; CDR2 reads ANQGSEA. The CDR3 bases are TGCAGCGCCCCAACGAGGCAGGGCTTTACCTATGGCTACACCTTC. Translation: CSAPTRQGFTYGYTF.

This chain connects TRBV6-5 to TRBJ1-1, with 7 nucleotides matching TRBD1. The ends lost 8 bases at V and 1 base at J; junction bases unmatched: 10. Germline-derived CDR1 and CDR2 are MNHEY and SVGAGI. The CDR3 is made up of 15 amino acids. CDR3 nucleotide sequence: TGTGCCAGCGGTATAGGGGGCTACAGGAACACTGAAGCTTTCTTT. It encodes CASGIGGYRNTEAFF.

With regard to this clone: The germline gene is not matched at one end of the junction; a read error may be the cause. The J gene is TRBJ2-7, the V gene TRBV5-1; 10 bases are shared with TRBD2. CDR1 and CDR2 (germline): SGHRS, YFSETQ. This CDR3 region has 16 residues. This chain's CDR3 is CANSLVLAGGFHEQYF. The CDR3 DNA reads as TGCGCCAACAGCTTGGTTTTAGCGGGAGGATTCCACGAGCAGTACTTC.

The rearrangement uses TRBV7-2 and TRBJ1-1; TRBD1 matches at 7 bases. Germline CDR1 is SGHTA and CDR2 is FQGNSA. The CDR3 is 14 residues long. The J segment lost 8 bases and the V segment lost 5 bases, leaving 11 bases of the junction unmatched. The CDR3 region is CASSKWTGAFEAFF. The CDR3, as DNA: TGTGCCAGCAGCAAATGGACAGGCGCTTTCGAAGCTTTCTTT.

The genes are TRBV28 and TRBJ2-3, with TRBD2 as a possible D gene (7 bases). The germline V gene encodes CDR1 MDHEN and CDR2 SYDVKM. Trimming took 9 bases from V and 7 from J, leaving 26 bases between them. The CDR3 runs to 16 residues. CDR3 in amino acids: CASSGEGGRLGHTQYF. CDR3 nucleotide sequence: TGTGCCAGTTCGGGGGAGGGGGGTAGATTGGGTCATACGCAGTATTTT.

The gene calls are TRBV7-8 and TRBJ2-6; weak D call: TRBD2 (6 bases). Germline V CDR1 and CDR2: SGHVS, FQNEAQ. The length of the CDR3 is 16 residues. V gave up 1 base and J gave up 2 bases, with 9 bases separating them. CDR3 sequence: CASSLVGGTGANVLTF. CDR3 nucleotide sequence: TGTGCCAGCAGCTTAGTGGGCGGGACTGGGGCCAACGTCCTGACTTTC.

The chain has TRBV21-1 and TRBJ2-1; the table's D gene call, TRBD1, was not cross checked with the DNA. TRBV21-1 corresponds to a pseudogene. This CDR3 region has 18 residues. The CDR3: CASSKIGRKISSYNEQFF. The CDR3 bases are TGTGCCAGCAGCAAAATTGGGCGTAAGATATCCTCCTACAATGAGCAGTTCTTC.

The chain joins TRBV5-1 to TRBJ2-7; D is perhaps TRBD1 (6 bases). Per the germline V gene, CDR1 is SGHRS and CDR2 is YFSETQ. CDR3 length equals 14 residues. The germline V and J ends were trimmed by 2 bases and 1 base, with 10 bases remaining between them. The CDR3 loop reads CASSFGRGSYEQYF. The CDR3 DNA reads TGCGCCAGCAGCTTTGGCAGGGGATCCTACGAGCAGTACTTC.

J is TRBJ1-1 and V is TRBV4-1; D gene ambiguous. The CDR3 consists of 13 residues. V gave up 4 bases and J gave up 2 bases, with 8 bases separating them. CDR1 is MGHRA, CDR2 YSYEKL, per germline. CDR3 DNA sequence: TGCGCCAGCAGCCCCCAATTTAACACTGAAGCTTTCTTT. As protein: CASSPQFNTEAFF.

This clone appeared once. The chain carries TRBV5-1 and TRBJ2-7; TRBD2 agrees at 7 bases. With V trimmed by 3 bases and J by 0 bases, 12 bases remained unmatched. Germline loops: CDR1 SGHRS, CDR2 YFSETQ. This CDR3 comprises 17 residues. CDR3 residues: CASSSSLSGFRSYEQYF. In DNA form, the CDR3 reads TGCGCCAGCAGCTCCTCACTTAGCGGGTTTCGCTCCTACGAGCAGTACTTC.

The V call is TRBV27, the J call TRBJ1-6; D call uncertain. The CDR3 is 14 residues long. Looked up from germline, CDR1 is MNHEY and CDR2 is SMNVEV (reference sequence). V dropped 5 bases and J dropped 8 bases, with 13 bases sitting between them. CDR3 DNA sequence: TGTGCCAGCAGTATGACTGGCGGCTATTCACCCCTCCACTTT. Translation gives CASSMTGGYSPLHF.

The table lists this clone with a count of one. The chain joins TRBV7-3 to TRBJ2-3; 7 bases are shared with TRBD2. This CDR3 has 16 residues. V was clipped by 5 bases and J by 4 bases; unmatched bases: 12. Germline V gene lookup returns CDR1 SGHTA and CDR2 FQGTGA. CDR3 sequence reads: CASSQEGGSLSDTQYF. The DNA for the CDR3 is TGTGCCAGCAGCCAAGAGGGCGGGAGTTTGTCAGATACGCAGTATTTT. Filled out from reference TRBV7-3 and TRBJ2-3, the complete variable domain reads GAGVSQTPSNKVTEKGKYVELRCDPISGHTALYWYRQSLGQGPEFLIYFQGTGAADDSGLPNDRFFAVRPEGSVSTLKIQRTERGDSAVYLCASSQEGGSLSDTQYFGPGTRLTVL.

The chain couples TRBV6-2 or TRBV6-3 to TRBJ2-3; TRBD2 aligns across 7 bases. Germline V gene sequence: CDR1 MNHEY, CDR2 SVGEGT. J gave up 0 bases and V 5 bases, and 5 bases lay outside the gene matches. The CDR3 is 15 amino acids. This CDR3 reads CASSRGDLSTDTQYF. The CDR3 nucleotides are TGTGCCAGCAGTCGGGGGGACCTCAGCACAGATACGCAGTATTTT.

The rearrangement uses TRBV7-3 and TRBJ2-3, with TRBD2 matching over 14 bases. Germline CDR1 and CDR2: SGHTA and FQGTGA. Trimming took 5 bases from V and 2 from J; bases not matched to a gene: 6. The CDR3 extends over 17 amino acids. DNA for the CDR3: TGTGCCAGCAGCGATGGACTAGCGGGAGGTTCCACAGATACGCAGTATTTT. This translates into CASSDGLAGGSTDTQYF.

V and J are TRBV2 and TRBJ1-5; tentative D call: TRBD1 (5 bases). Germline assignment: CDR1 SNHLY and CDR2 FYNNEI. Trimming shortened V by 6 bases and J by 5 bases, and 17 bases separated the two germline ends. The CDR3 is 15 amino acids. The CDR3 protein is CASSPQAGGYQPQHF. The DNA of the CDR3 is TGTGCCAGCAGCCCCCAAGCGGGGGGTTATCAGCCCCAGCATTTT.

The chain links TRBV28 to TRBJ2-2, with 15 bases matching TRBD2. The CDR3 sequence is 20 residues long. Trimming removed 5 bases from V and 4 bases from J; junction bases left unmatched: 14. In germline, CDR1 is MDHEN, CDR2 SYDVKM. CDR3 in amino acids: CASSASGLAGGPRGTGELFF. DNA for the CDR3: TGTGCCAGCAGTGCCTCCGGACTAGCGGGAGGGCCTCGGGGCACCGGGGAGCTGTTTTTT.

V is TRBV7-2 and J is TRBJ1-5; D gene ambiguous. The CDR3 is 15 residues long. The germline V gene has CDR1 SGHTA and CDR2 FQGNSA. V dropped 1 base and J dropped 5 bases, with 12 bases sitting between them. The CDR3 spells CASSLGGGRYQPQHF. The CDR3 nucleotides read TGTGCCAGCAGCTTAGGTGGCGGAAGGTATCAGCCCCAGCATTTT.

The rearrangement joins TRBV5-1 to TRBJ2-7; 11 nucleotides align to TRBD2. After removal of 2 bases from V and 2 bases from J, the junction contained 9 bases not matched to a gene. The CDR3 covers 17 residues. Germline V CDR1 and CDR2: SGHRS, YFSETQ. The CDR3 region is CASSFLGSGRVTYEQYF. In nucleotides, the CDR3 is TGCGCCAGCAGCTTTCTGGGTAGCGGGAGGGTAACCTACGAGCAGTACTTC.

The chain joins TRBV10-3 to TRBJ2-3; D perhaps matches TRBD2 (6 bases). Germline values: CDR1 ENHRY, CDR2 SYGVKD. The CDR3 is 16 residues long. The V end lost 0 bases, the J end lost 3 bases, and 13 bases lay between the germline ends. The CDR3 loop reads CAISESFGGGTDTQYF. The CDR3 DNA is TGTGCCATCAGTGAGTCTTTTGGGGGAGGAACAGATACGCAGTATTTT.

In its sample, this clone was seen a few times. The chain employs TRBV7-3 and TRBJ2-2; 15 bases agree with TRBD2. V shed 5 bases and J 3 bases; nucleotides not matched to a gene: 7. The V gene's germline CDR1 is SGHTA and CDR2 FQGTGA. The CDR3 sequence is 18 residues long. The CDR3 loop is CASSPWGLAGGYTGELFF. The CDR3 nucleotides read TGTGCCAGCAGCCCGTGGGGACTAGCGGGAGGATACACCGGGGAGCTGTTTTTT.

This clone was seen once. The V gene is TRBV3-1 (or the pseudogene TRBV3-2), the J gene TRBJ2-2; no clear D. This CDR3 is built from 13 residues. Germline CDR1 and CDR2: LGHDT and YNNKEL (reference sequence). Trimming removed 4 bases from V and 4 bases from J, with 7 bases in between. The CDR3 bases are TGTGCCAGCAGCCCCCCGGGCACCGGGGAGCTGTTTTTT. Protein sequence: CASSPPGTGELFF.

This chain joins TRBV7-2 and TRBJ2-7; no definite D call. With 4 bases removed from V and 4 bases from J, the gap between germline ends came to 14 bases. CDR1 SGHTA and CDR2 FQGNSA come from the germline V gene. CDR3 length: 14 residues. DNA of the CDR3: TGTGCCAGCAGCTCAAAACAGATATTTTACGAGCAGTACTTC. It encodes CASSSKQIFYEQYF.

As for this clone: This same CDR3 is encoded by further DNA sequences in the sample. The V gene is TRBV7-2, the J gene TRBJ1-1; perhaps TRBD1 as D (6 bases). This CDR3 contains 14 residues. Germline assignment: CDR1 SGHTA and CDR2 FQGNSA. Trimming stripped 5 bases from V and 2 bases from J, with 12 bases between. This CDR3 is CASSLQGGNTEAFF. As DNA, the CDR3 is TGTGCCAGCAGCCTACAGGGTGGTAACACTGAAGCTTTCTTT.

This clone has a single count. The CDR3 is CATSGTGGAETQYF. CDR3 nucleotide sequence: TGTGCCACCTCGGGGACAGGGGGCGCGGAGACCCAGTACTTC. This chain joins TRBV2 and TRBJ2-5, with TRBD1 matching 12 bases. Germline V gene sequence: CDR1 SNHLY, CDR2 FYNNEI. This CDR3 spans 14 amino acids. The V and J ends lost 10 bases and 5 bases, in that order; junction bases with no gene match: 8. The variable domain in full, completed from reference TRBV2 and TRBJ2-5, reads EPEVTQTPSHQVTQMGQEVILRCVPISNHLYFYWYRQILGQKVEFLVSFYNNEISEKSEIFDDQFSVERPDGSNFTLKIRSTKLEDSAMYFCATSGTGGAETQYFGPGTRLLVL.